This T cell receptor beta chain was captured by sequencing in a study of shared clonotypes between healthy human individuals. Overall study context: Per donor, CD8 memory used one plate, CD8 naive used two, CD4 memory used three and CD4 naive used three. Study conclusions and caveats: Rarefaction gave evidence that sorted-subset sequencing remained incomplete despite large depth.

Only a few counts were recorded for this clone. Its antigen is unidentified. Generated by immunoSEQ multiplex PCR, the TCRdb table keeps only in-frame clones and is missing some. Among more than 850,000 clones listed, 78% were seen once. V gave up 1 base and J gave up 10 bases; unmatched junction bases: 11. Germline values: CDR1 SGHTA, CDR2 FQGNSA. CDR3 length: 16 residues. The clonotype comes from a man between 18 and 29 years old in good health. Some clones in this sample may be carry-over from other donors' samples. The specimen sequenced was memory CD4+ T cells from PBMCs. Subset denoted: CD45RA-negative fraction. The rearrangement uses TRBV7-2 and TRBJ2-1; 9 nucleotides agree with TRBD2. The CDR3 DNA is TGTGCCAGCAGCTTAGAGGGTCTAGCGGGAAACCCCGAGCAGTTCTTC. This codes for CASSLEGLAGNPEQFF.